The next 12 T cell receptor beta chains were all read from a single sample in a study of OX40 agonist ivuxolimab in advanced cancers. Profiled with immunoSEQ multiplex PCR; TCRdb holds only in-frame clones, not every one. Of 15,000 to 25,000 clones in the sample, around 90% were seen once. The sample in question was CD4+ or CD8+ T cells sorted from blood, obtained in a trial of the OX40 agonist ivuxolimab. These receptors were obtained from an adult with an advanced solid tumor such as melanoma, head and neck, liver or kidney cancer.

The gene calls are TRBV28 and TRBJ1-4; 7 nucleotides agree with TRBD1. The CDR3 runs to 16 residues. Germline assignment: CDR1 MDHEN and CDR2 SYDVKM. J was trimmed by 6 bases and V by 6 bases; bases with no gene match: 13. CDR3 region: CASSPLVRGIDEKLFF. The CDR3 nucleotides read TGTGCCAGCAGCCCCTTAGTCAGGGGGATTGATGAAAAACTGTTTTTT.

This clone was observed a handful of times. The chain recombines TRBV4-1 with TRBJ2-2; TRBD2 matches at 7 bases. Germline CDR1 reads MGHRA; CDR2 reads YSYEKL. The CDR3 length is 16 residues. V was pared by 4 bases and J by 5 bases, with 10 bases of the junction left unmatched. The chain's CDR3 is CASSLIGGRGTGELFF. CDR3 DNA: TGCGCCAGCAGCCTTATCGGCGGGAGAGGAACCGGGGAGCTGTTTTTT.

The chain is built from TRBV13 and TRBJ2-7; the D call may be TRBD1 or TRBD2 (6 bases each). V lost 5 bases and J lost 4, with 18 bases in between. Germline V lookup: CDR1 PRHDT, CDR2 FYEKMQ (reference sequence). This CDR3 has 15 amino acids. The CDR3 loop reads CASSPSGGEAYEQYF. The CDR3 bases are TGTGCCAGCAGCCCCTCCGGGGGCGAGGCATACGAGCAGTACTTC.

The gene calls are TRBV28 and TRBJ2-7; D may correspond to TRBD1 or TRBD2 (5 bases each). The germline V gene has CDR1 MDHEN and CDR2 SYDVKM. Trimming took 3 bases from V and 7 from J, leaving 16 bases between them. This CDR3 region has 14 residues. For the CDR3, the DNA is TGTGCCAGCAGTTTTGGGCAGGGTGGGGGAGAGCAGTACTTC. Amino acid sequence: CASSFGQGGGEQYF.

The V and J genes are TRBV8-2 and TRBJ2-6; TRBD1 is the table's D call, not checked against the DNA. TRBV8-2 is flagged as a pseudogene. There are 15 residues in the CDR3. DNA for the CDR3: TGTGGCAAAGATGAAACACAAAGTCGGGCCAACGTCCTGACTTTC. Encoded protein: CGKDETQSRANVLTF.

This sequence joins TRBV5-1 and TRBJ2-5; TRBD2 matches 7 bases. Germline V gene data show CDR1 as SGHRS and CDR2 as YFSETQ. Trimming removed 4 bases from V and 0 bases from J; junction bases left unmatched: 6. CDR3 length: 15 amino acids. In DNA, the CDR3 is TGCGCCAGCAGCCCGCTGGGGGGGAACCAAGAGACCCAGTACTTC. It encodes CASSPLGGNQETQYF.

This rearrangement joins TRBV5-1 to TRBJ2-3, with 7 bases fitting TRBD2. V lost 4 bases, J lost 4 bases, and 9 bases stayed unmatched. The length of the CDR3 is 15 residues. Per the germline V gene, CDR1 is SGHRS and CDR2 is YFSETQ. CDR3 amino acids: CASSPWDGRSDTQYF. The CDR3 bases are TGCGCCAGCAGCCCCTGGGACGGGAGGTCAGATACGCAGTATTTT.

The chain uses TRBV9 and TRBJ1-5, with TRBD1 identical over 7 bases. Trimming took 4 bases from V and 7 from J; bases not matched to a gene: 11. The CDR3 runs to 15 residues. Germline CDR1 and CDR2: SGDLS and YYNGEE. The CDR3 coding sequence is TGTGCCAGCAGCCCAGCAGGGGGGGCCGGGCAGCCCCAGCATTTT. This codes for CASSPAGGAGQPQHF.

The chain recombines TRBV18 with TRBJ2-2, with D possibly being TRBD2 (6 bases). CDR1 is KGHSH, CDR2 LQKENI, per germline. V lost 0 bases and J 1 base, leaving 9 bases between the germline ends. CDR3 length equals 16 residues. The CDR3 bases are TGTGCCAGCTCACCACCGTTTAGCGGGAACACCGGGGAGCTGTTTTTT. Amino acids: CASSPPFSGNTGELFF.

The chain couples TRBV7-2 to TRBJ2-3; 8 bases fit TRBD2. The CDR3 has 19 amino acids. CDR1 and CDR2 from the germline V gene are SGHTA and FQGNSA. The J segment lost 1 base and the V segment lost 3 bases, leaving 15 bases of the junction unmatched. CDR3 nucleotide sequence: TGTGCCAGCAGCTTCGAACTAGCGGAGACCCTTAGGGGCACAGATACGCAGTATTTT. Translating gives CASSFELAETLRGTDTQYF.

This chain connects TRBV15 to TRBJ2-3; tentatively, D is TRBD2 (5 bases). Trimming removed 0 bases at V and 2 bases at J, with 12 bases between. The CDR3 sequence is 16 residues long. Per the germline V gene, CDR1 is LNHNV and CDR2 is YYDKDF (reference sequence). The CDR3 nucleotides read TGTGCCACCAGCAGAGATCCAGGAGCGGTCACAGATACGCAGTATTTT. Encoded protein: CATSRDPGAVTDTQYF. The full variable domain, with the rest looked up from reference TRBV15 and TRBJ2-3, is DAMVIQNPRYQVTQFGKPVTLSCSQTLNHNVMYWYQQKSSQAPKLLFHYYDKDFNNEADTPDNFQSRRPNTSFCFLDIRSPGLGDTAMYLCATSRDPGAVTDTQYFGPGTRLTVL.

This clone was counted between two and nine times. This CDR3 reads CASSKTGDGYTF. The CDR3 DNA reads as TGTGCCAGCAGCAAGACCGGTGATGGCTACACCTTC. The chain uses TRBV27 and TRBJ1-2, with unresolved D. The CDR3 consists of 12 residues. The V end was cut by 6 bases, the J end by 6 bases, with 11 bases between. Germline CDR1 and CDR2: MNHEY and SMNVEV (reference sequence).